Following are 6 T cell receptor beta chains from one sample sequenced in a study of identical twins. TCRdb independently ran MiXCR on the 5' RACE reads; one entry per CDR3 protein. The repertoire holds about 1.7 million distinct CDR3 sequences, 25% to 35% seen once, with 0.27% in the top ten. The sequenced sample consisted of cord blood. These receptors came from a newborn girl in good health.

Ten or more counts support this clonotype. The chain uses TRBV9 and TRBJ2-1; 10 nucleotides agree with TRBD2. Germline CDR1 SGDLS, CDR2 YYNGEE. This CDR3 contains 16 residues. V dropped 0 bases and J dropped 0; count of bases not matched to a gene: 0. DNA of the CDR3: TGTGCCAGCAGCGTAGGACTAGCGGGCTCCTACAATGAGCAGTTCTTC. Its protein is CASSVGLAGSYNEQFF.

V and J are TRBV20-1 and TRBJ2-1, with 10 nucleotides matching TRBD2. Germline trimming cut 0 bases from V and 6 bases from J; bases unmatched to any gene: 5. Germline loops: CDR1 DFQATT, CDR2 SNEGSKA (reference sequence). The length of the CDR3 is 15 residues. Here the CDR3 reads CSAREPAGGPNEQFF. The CDR3 region has the DNA TGCAGTGCTAGAGAACCAGCGGGGGGGCCCAATGAGCAGTTCTTC.

This clonotype came up a few times. This chain joins TRBV29-1 and TRBJ1-1; tentatively, D is TRBD1 (6 bases). This CDR3 contains 13 residues. The V end was cut by 1 base, the J end by 7 bases, with 13 bases between. Germline CDR1 is SQVTM and CDR2 is ANQGSEA. In nucleotides, the CDR3 is TGCAGCGTTGAAGCGGGACAATTACTTGAAGCTTTCTTT. It translates to CSVEAGQLLEAFF.

This chain joins TRBV10-3 and TRBJ2-1; TRBD2 matches 9 bases. The last part of the DNA fits TRBJ2-7 better; the J call may be wrong. The CDR3 is made up of 15 amino acids. Germline CDR1 reads ENHRY; CDR2 reads SYGVKD. CDR3 region: CAISVSGSSYNEQYF. CDR3 nucleotides: TGTGCCATCAGCGTTAGCGGGAGCTCCTACAATGAGCAGTACTTC.

The gene calls are TRBV14 and TRBJ1-3, with D perhaps matching TRBD1 (6 bases). The CDR3 contains 14 residues. V lost 5 bases and J lost 0, with 8 bases in between. CDR1 is SGHDN, CDR2 FVKESK, per germline. DNA for the CDR3: TGTGCCAGCAGCGGACAGCCCTCTGGAAACACCATATATTTT. It is translated as CASSGQPSGNTIYF.

The gene calls are TRBV5-1 and TRBJ1-2, with 9 bases lining up with TRBD1. This CDR3 spans 15 amino acids. Trimming at V came to 7 bases and at J to 4 bases, leaving 11 bases not matched to a gene. Germline V gene sequence: CDR1 SGHRS, CDR2 YFSETQ. The CDR3 sequence is CASYSGTGLRYGYTF. CDR3 DNA: TGCGCCAGCTATTCCGGGACAGGGCTACGCTATGGCTACACCTTC.